The subject of this entry is one T cell receptor beta chain. This sample was taken from a study of identifying expanded T cells in peripheral blood. Data came from immunoSEQ multiplex PCR; TCRdb stores just in-frame clones and leaves some out. Among about 78,000 clones, approximately 90% were seen once, and the ten largest hold 15% to 20%. Germline CDR1 and CDR2: SGHRS and YFSETQ. The CDR3 consists of 16 residues. After removal of 4 bases from V and 1 base from J, the junction contained 7 bases not matched to a gene. The receptor's source is a person aged 18-69 years in good health. This chain joins TRBV5-1 and TRBJ2-2, with 7 bases lining up with TRBD1. Sequencing was performed on blood. The CDR3 DNA is TGCGCCAGCAGCACAGGGGTCCGGCAGAACACCGGGGAGCTGTTTTTT. Protein: CASSTGVRQNTGELFF.